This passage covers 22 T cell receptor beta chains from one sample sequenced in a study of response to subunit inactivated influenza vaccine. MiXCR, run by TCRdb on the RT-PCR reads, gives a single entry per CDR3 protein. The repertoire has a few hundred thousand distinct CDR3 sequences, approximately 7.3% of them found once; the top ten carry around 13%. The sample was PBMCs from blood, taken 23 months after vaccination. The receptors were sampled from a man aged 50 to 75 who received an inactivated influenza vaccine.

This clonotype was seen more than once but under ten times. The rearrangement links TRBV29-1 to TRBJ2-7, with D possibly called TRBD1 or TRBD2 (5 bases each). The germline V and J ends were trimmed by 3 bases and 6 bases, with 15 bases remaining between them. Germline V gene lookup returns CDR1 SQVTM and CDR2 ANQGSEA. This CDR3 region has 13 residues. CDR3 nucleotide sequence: TGCAGCGTTGATCCCGGGGCCACTGGCGAGCAGTACTTC. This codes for CSVDPGATGEQYF.

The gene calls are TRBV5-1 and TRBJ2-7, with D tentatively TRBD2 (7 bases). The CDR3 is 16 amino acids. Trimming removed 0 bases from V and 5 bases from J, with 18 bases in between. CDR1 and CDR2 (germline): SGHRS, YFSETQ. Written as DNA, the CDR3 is TGCGCCAGCAGCTTGGGGGGGGGACAACTCGTCAACGAGCAGTACTTC. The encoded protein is CASSLGGGQLVNEQYF.

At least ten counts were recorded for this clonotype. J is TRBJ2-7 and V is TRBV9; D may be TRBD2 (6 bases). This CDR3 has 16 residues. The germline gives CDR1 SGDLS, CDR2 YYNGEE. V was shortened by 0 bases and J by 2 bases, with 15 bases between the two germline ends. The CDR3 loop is CASSVDRGGPAYEQYF. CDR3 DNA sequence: TGTGCCAGCAGCGTAGATCGGGGAGGCCCGGCCTACGAGCAGTACTTC. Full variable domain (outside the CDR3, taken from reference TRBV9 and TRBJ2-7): DSGVTQTPKHLITATGQRVTLRCSPRSGDLSVYWYQQSLDQGLQFLIQYYNGEERAKGNILERFSAQQFPDLHSELNLSSLELGDSALYFCASSVDRGGPAYEQYFGPGTRLTVT.

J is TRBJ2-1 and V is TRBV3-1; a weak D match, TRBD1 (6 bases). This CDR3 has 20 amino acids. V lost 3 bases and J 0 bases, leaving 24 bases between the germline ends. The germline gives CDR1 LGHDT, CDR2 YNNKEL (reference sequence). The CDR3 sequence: CASSHVSRMRTEVSYNEQFF. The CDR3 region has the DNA TGTGCCAGCAGCCACGTATCCCGTATGAGGACAGAAGTCTCCTACAATGAGCAGTTCTTC.

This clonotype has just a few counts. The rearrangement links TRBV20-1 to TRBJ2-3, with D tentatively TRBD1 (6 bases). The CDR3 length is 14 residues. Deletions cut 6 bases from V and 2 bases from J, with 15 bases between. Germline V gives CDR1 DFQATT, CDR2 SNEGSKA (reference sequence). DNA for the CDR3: TGCAGTGCGTACGGACAGCGAGCCACAGATACGCAGTATTTT. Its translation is CSAYGQRATDTQYF.

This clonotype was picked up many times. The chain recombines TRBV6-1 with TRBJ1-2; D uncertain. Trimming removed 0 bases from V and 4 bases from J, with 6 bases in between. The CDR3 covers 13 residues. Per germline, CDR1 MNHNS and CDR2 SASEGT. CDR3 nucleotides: TGTGCCAGCAGTGAAGCGGGGTTCTATGGCTACACCTTC. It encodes CASSEAGFYGYTF.

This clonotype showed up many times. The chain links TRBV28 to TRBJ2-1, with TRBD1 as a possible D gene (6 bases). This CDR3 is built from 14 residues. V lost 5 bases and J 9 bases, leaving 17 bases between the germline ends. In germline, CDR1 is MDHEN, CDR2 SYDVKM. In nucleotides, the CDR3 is TGTGCCAGCAGTCCCCTAACAGGGTGGGGTGAGCAGTTCTTC. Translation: CASSPLTGWGEQFF.

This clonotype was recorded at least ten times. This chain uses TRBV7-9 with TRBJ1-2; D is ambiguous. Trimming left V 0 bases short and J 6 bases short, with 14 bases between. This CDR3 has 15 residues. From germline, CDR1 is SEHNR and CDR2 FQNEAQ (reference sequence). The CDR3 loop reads CASSLASRLVDGYTF. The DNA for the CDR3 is TGTGCCAGCAGCTTAGCGAGCAGGCTAGTAGATGGCTACACCTTC.

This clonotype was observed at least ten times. The CDR3 sequence is CASSPNRESVEQFF. CDR3 in DNA: TGTGCCAGCAGCCCGAACAGGGAATCGGTTGAGCAGTTCTTC. The chain couples TRBV7-3 to TRBJ2-1; a possible D gene is TRBD1 (6 bases). Deletions cut 5 bases from V and 9 bases from J, with 17 bases between. Germline CDR1 is SGHTA and CDR2 is FQGTGA. This CDR3 has 14 residues.

The CDR3 is CASSPGWRSNQPQHF. Here the CDR3 DNA reads TGTGCCAGCAGCCCCGGTTGGAGGAGCAATCAGCCCCAGCATTTT. V is TRBV7-2 and J is TRBJ1-5; D is unclear. There are 15 residues in the CDR3. V was pared by 5 bases and J by 1 base, with 12 bases between. The germline CDR1 and CDR2 sequences are SGHTA and FQGNSA. Filled out from reference TRBV7-2 and TRBJ1-5, the complete variable domain reads GAGVSQSPSNKVTEKGKDVELRCDPISGHTALYWYRQSLGQGLEFLIYFQGNSAPDKSGLPSDRFSAERTGGSVSTLTIQRTQQEDSAVYLCASSPGWRSNQPQHFGDGTRLSIL.

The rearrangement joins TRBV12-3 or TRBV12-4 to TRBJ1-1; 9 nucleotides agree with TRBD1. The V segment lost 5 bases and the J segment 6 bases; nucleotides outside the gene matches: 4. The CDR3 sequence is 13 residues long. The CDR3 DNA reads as TGTGCCAGCAGTAAACAGGGGGCCTCTGAAGCTTTCTTT. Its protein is CASSKQGASEAFF.

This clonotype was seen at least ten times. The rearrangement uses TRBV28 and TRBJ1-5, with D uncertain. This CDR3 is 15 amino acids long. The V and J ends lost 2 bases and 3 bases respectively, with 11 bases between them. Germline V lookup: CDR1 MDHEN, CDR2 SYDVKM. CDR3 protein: CASSLQGSINQPQHF. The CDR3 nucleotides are TGTGCCAGCAGTTTACAAGGCAGCATCAATCAGCCCCAGCATTTT.

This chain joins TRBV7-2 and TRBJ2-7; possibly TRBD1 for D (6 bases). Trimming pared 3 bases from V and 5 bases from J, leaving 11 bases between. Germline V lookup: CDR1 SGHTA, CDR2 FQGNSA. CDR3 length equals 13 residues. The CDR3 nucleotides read TGTGCCAGCAGCTTGACACAGGGCCACGAGCAGTACTTC. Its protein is CASSLTQGHEQYF.

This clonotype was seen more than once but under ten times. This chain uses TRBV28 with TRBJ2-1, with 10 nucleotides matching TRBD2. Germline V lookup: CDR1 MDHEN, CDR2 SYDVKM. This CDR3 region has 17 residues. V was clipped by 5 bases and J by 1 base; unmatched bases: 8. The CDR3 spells CASSTRTSGNSYNEQFF. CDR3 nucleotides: TGTGCCAGCAGTACCCGGACTAGCGGCAATTCCTACAATGAGCAGTTCTTC.

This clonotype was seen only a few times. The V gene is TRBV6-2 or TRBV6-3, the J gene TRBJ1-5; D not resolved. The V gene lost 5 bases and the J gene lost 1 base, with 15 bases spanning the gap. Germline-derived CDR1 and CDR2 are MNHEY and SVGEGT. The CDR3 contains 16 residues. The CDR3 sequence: CASSDWTRRSNQPQHF. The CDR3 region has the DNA TGTGCCAGCAGTGATTGGACCCGCCGGAGCAATCAGCCCCAGCATTTT.

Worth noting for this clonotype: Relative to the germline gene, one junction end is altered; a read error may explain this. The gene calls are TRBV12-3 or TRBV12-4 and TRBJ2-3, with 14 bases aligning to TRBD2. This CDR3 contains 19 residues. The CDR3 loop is CASCLGWTSGGSGTDTQYF. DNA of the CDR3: TGTGCCAGCTGTTTAGGTTGGACTAGCGGGGGGTCGGGGACAGATACGCAGTATTTT.

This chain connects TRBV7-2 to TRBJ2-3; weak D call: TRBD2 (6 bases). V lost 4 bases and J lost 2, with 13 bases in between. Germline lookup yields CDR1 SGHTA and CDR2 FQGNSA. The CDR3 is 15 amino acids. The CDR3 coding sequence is TGTGCCAGCAGCTACGGGGGACTTCCCACAGATACGCAGTATTTT. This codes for CASSYGGLPTDTQYF.

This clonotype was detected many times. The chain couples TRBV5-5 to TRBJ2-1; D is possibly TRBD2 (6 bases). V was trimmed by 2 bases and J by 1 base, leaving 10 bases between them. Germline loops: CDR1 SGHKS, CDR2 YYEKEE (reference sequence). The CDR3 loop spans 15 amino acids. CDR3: CASSFAEGSYNEQFF. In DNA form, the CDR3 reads TGTGCCAGCAGCTTTGCGGAGGGGTCCTACAATGAGCAGTTCTTC. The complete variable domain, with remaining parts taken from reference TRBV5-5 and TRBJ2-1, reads DAGVTQSPTHLIKTRGQQVTLRCSPISGHKSVSWYQQVLGQGPQFIFQYYEKEERGRGNFPDRFSARQFPNYSSELNVNALLLGDSALYLCASSFAEGSYNEQFFGPGTRLTVL.

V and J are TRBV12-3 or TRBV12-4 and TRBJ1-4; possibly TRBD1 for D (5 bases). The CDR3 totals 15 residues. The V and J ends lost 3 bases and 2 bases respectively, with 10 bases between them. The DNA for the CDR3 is TGTGCCAGCAGTTTGGGGGAGTTGACTAATGAAAAACTGTTTTTT. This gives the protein CASSLGELTNEKLFF.

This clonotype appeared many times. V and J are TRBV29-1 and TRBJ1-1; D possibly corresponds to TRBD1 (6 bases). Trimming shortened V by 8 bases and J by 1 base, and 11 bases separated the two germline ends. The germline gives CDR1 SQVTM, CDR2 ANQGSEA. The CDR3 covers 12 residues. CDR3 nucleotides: TGCAGCTCCGGGACACCGAACACTGAAGCTTTCTTT. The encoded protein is CSSGTPNTEAFF.

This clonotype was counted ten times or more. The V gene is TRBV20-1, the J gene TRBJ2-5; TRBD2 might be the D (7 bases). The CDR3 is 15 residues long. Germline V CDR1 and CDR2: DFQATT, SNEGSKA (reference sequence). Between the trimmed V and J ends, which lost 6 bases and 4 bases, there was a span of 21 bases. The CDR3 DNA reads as TGCAGTGCCCCTCTCCCGGGGGGCCTGGGAGAGACCCAGTACTTC. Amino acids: CSAPLPGGLGETQYF.

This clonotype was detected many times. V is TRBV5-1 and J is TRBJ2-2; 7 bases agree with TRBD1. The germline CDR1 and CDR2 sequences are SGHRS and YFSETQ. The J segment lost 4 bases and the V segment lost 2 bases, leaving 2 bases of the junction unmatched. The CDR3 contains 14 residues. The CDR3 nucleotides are TGCGCCAGCAGCTTAAGGGGGCTCACCGGGGAGCTGTTTTTT. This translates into CASSLRGLTGELFF.